This T cell receptor (beta chain) was profiled in a study of T-cell memory formation after mild COVID-19. Whole-study findings and limits: Shrinking CD4+ clones resided mostly in CM and EM, and CD8+ ones in EMRA. Cross-reactive memory appears to have joined, as suggested by some responding clones showing up in pre-infection memory. A second wave expanding day 15 to 37 was CD4+-biased; contracting clones were balanced.

It was 5'RACE with constant-segment primers that produced the TCR alpha and TCR beta cDNA libraries, which carried sample barcodes and UMIs. TCRdb used MiXCR to reprocess the 5' RACE reads, holding one entry per CDR3 protein. The sample gives around 4,400 distinct CDR3 sequences, around a quarter of which show up once; roughly 2.2% is in the top ten. Germline assignment: CDR1 SQVTM and CDR2 ANQGSEA. Trimming removed 4 bases from V and 6 bases from J, with 20 bases in between. There are 15 residues in the CDR3. By its share, this clonotype is medium-sized. The antigen remains undetermined. The source of this sequence is an adult who had mild COVID-19 (a few samples of this study predate the infection). Cell type and time point are not known. J is TRBJ2-3 and V is TRBV29-1; D might be TRBD1 or TRBD2, each matching 7 bases. Specimen: PBMCs or a T cell subset sorted from them (not recorded which). CDR3 in amino acids: CSVGEWRGGGDTQYF. CDR3 coding DNA: TGCAGCGTTGGTGAATGGCGGGGAGGGGGCGATACGCAGTATTTT.